This T cell receptor beta chain derives from a study of shared clonotypes between healthy human individuals. Clones were sequenced by immunoSEQ multiplex PCR, and TCRdb holds only the in-frame ones, with some missing. The sample lists almost 700,000 clones, 90% to 95% occurring once. V lost 1 base to trimming and J lost 4 bases; unmatched junction nucleotides: 5. The CDR3 runs to 15 residues. Germline V gene lookup returns CDR1 SGHDT and CDR2 YYEEEE. Positive CCR7 selection of CD45RO-negative cells yielded the naive CD8 cells, and terminally differentiated effector memory CD45RA+ cells were excluded.

This chain joins TRBV5-6 and TRBJ1-2; 9 bases align to TRBD1. Material for sequencing was naive CD8+ T cells sorted from blood. The sequence was obtained from a man aged 25-45 years in good health. The CDR3 spells CASSLIQGASYGYTF. The CDR3 region has the DNA TGTGCCAGCAGCTTGATACAGGGGGCCAGCTATGGCTACACCTTC. The variable domain in full, completed from reference TRBV5-6 and TRBJ1-2, reads DAGVTQSPTHLIKTRGQQVTLRCSPKSGHDTVSWYQQALGQGPQFIFQYYEEEERQRGNFPDRFSGHQFPNYSSELNVNALLLGDSALYLCASSLIQGASYGYTFGSGTRLTVV.